This T cell receptor beta chain was recorded in a study of shared clonotypes between healthy human individuals. Turning to the study itself: Three plates each covered CD4 naive and memory; CD8 naive two, CD8 memory one. Study observations and caveats: Larger richness was generally estimated for naive than memory subsets.

CD45RO negativity and positive selection for CCR7 defined naive CD8 cells, a population that excluded terminally differentiated effector memory CD45RA+ cells. Donors comprised healthy HIV-negative adults lacking recent acute infections or vaccinations. The CDR3 spans 14 residues. J was trimmed by 4 bases and V by 4 bases; bases with no gene match: 7. Germline V gene lookup returns CDR1 LNHDA and CDR2 SQIVND (reference sequence). Assay execution proceeded at the deep level. Libraries were prepared by immunoSEQ multiplex PCR; TCRdb keeps only in-frame clonotypes and omits some of them. Of just over 2,000,000 clones listed, over 85% are singletons. Note on this clone: Antigen: not known.

The sample consisted of naive CD8+ T cells sorted from blood. The source is a man aged 18 to 29 in good health. This chain connects TRBV19 to TRBJ2-7, with TRBD1 matching 7 bases. CDR3 protein: CASSSDRDQYEQYF. In nucleotides, the CDR3 is TGTGCCAGTAGTAGCGACAGGGATCAATACGAGCAGTACTTC.